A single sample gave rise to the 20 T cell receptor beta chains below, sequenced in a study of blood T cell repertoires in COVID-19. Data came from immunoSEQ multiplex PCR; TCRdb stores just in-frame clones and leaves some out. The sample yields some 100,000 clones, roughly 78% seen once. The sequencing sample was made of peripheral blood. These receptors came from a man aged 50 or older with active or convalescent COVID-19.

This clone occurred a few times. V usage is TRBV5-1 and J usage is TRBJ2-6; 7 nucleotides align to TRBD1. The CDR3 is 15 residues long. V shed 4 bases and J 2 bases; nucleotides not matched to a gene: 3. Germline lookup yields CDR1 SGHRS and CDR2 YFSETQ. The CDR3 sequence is CASSATGAGANVLTF. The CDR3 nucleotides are TGCGCCAGCAGCGCTACAGGGGCTGGGGCCAACGTCCTGACTTTC.

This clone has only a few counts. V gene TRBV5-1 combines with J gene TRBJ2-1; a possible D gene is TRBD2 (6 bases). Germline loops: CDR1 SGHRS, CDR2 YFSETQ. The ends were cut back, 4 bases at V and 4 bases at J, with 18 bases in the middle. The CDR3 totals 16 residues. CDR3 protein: CASSMSGGARYNEQFF. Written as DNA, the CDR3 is TGCGCCAGCAGCATGAGTGGCGGGGCTAGGTACAATGAGCAGTTCTTC.

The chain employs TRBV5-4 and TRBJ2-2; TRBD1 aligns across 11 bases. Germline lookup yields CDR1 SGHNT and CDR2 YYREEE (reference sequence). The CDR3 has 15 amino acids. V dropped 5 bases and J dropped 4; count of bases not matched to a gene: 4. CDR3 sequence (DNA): TGTGCCAGCAGGAGGGACAGGGGGTCCACCGGGGAGCTGTTTTTT. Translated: CASRRDRGSTGELFF.

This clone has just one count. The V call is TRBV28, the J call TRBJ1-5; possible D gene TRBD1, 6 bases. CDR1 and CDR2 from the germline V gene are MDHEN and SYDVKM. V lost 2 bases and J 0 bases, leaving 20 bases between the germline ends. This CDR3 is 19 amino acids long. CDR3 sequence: CASSLRKRGNWSSNQPQHF. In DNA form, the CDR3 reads TGTGCCAGCAGTTTAAGAAAGAGGGGGAACTGGAGTAGCAATCAGCCCCAGCATTTT. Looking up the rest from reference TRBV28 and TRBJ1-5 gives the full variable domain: DVKVTQSSRYLVKRTGEKVFLECVQDMDHENMFWYRQDPGLGLRLIYFSYDVKMKEKGDIPEGYSVSREKKERFSLILESASTNQTSMYLCASSLRKRGNWSSNQPQHFGDGTRLSIL.

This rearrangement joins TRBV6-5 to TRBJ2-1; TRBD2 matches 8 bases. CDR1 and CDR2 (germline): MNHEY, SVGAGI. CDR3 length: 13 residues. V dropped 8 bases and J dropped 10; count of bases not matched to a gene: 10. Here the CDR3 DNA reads TGTGCCAGCGGGACTAGACCCGGATGGGAGCAGTTCTTC. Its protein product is CASGTRPGWEQFF.

CDR3 region: CASSLRQGGSYVNYNEQFF. CDR3 DNA: TGTGCCAGCAGCTTAAGACAGGGGGGTTCGTACGTAAATTACAATGAGCAGTTCTTC. The chain uses TRBV7-9 and TRBJ2-1; 9 positions agree with TRBD1. The germline gives CDR1 SEHNR, CDR2 FQNEAQ (reference sequence). The CDR3 covers 19 residues. V lost 2 bases, J lost 4 bases, and 15 bases stayed unmatched. The full variable domain, in which reference TRBV7-9 and TRBJ2-1 provide the parts outside the CDR3, is DTGVSQNPRHKITKRGQNVTFRCDPISEHNRLYWYRQTLGQGPEFLTYFQNEAQLEKSRLLSDRFSAERPKGSFSTLEIQRTEQGDSAMYLCASSLRQGGSYVNYNEQFFGPGTRLTVL.

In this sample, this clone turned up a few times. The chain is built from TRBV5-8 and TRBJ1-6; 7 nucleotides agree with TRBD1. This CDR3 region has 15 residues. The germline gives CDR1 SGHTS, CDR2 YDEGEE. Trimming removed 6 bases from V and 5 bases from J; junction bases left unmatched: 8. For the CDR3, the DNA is TGTGCCAGCATCTGGGGGGACAGCGATAATTCACCCCTCCACTTT. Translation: CASIWGDSDNSPLHF.

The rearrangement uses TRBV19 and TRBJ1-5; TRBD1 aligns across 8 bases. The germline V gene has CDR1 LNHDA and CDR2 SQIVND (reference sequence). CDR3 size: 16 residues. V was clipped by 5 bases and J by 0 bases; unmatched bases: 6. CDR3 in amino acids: CASSPGTGNSNQPQHF. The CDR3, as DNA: TGTGCCAGTAGTCCCGGGACAGGCAATAGCAATCAGCCCCAGCATTTT.

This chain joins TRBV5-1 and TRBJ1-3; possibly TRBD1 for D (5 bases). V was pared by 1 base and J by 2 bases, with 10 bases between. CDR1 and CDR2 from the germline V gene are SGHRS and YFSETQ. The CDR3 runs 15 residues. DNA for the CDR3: TGCGCCAGCAGCTTGTTCCCGGGGGCTGGAAACACCATATATTTT. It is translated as CASSLFPGAGNTIYF.

CDR3 sequence reads: CASSQGVRNEQFF. In DNA, the CDR3 is TGTGCCAGCAGCCAAGGTGTTCGCAATGAGCAGTTCTTC. V usage is TRBV3-1 (or the pseudogene TRBV3-2) and J usage is TRBJ2-1; no clear D gene. The CDR3 is 13 amino acids. Germline V gives CDR1 LGHDT, CDR2 YNNKEL (reference sequence). Trimming left V 1 base short and J 6 bases short, with 7 bases between.

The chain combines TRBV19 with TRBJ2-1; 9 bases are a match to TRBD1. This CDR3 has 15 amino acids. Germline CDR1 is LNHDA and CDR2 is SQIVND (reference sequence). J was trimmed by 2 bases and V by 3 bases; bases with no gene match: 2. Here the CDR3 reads CASSMGQGPYNEQFF. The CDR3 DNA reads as TGTGCCAGTAGTATGGGACAGGGACCCTACAATGAGCAGTTCTTC.

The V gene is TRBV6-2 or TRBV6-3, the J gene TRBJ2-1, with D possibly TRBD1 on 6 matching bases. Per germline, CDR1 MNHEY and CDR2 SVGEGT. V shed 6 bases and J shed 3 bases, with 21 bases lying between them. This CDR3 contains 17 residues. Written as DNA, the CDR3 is TGTGCCAGCAGCAAACGCCCACAGGGAAGCTACTACAATGAGCAGTTCTTC. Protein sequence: CASSKRPQGSYYNEQFF.

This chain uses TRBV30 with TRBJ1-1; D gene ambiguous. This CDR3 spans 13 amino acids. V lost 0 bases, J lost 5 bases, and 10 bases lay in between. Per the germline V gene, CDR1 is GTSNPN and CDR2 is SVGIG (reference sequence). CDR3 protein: CAWSVLPGTEAFF. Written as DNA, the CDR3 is TGTGCCTGGAGTGTACTCCCGGGTACTGAAGCTTTCTTT.

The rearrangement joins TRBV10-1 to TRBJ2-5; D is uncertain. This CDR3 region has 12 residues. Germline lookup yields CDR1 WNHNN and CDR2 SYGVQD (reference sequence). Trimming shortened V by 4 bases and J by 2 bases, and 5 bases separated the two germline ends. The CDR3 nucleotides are TGCGCCAGCAGTGGTAGTCAAGAGACCCAGTACTTC. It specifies CASSGSQETQYF.

The CDR3 loop reads CASSPGDSYEQYF. The CDR3 DNA is TGTGCCAGCAGCCCCGGGGACTCCTACGAGCAGTACTTC. This chain connects TRBV6-5 to TRBJ2-7, with D possibly TRBD2 on 5 matching bases. Trimming cost V 6 bases and J 0 bases, with 9 bases left between them. The CDR3 totals 13 residues. Germline assignment: CDR1 MNHEY and CDR2 SVGAGI.

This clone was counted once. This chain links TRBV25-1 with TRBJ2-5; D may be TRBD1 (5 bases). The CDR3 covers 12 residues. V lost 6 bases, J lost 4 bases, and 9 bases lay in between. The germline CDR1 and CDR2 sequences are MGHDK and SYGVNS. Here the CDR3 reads CASRTVGETQYF. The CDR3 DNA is TGTGCCAGCAGGACAGTTGGAGAGACCCAGTACTTC.

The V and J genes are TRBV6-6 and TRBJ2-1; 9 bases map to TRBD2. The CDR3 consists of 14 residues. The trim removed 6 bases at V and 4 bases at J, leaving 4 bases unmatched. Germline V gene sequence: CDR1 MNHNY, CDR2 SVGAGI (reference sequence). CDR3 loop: CASSGTSRYNEQFF. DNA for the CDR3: TGTGCCAGCAGCGGGACTAGCCGTTACAATGAGCAGTTCTTC.

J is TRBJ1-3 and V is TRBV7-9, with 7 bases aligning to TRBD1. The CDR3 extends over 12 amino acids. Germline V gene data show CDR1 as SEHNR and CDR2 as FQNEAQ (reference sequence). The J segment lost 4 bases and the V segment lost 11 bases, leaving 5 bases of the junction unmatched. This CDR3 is CAGPGQGNTIYF. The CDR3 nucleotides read TGTGCCGGACCGGGACAGGGAAACACCATATATTTT. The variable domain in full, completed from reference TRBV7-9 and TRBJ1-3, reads DTGVSQNPRHKITKRGQNVTFRCDPISEHNRLYWYRQTLGQGPEFLTYFQNEAQLEKSRLLSDRFSAERPKGSFSTLEIQRTEQGDSAMYLCAGPGQGNTIYFGEGSWLTVV.

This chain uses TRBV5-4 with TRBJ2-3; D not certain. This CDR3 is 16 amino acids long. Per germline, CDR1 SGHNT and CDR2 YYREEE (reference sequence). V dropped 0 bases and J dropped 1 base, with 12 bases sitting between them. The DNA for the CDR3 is TGTGCCAGCAGCTTGGAGGCGGTCGCTGGCACAGATACGCAGTATTTT. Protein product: CASSLEAVAGTDTQYF.

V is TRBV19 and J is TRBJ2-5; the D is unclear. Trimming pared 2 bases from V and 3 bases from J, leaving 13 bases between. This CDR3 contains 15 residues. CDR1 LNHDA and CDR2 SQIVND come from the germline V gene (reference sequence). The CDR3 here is CASSIMEQPKETQYF. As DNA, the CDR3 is TGTGCCAGTAGTATAATGGAGCAGCCCAAAGAGACCCAGTACTTC.